This TCR beta chain was found in a study of identical twins. Study observations and caveats: With monozygotic twins, out-of-frame TCR alpha sharing exceeded what models estimated. Weaker excess twin sharing was observed in beta out-of-frame sequences. Out-of-frame alpha sequences common to twins exhibited an excess of low generation probability.

This clonotype was observed a handful of times. The antigen remains unidentified. MiXCR was run by TCRdb on the 5' RACE reads, yielding one entry per CDR3 protein. The table includes approximately 280,000 distinct CDR3 sequences, 6.5% to 9.5% detected once. This CDR3 spans 17 amino acids. The V and J ends lost 3 bases and 4 bases, in that order; junction bases with no gene match: 13. These same data were also listed under a study on yellow fever vaccine responses in identical twins.

The V gene is TRBV12-3 or TRBV12-4, the J gene TRBJ2-5, with 8 positions matching TRBD2. The clonotype was recovered from a woman aged 18-30 years in good health. Sequenced: memory (CD45RO+) T cells sorted from blood. CDR3 bases: TGTGCCAGCAGTTTTGGGTCGCGCGGGGGGCGCGGAGAGACCCAGTACTTC. Translating gives CASSFGSRGGRGETQYF.